This TCR beta chain was observed in a study of shared clonotypes between healthy human individuals. As for the study in general: Each donor's CD8 memory used one plate, CD8 naive two, each CD4 subset three. General study results and limits: Naive subsets typically showed greater estimated richness than memory subsets. Generation probability values for non-shared clonotypes were lower than those for clonotypes shared by all four donors.

Profiled with immunoSEQ multiplex PCR; TCRdb holds only in-frame clones, not every one. The sample consists of about 2.4 million clones, over 85% of them appearing once. Trimming took 4 bases from V and 6 from J; bases not matched to a gene: 4. Per the germline V gene, CDR1 is MDHEN and CDR2 is SYDVKM. The CDR3 loop spans 13 amino acids. Concerning this clone itself: The antigen is unknown.

The chain is built from TRBV28 and TRBJ1-1, with 8 bases identical to TRBD1. This receptor was identified in a man aged 18 to 29 in good health. Some clones in this sample may be carry-over from other donors' samples. Sequencing was carried out using naive CD4+ T cells from PBMCs. Subset indicated: CD45RA+ positively selected. This chain's CDR3 is CASSSYRGAEAFF. CDR3 DNA: TGTGCCAGCAGTTCATACAGGGGGGCTGAAGCTTTCTTT.